This entry features one TCR beta chain sequence. The antigen is undetermined. These data are taken from a study of cytomegalovirus exposure and HLA in healthy donors. 13 Jbeta primers and 60 Vbeta primers were used for the PCR. TCRdb's table, derived via immunoSEQ multiplex PCR, lists solely in-frame clones and lacks some. The table shows about 160,000 clones, with approximately 80% occurring only once. Whole-study results and caveats: A link between a missense DCLRE1C variant and TCR beta V- and J-gene trimming emerged from a later analysis. An apparent linkage of common viral pathogens to several of the most significant clusters emerged in a later analysis.

The CDR3 extends over 12 amino acids. Trimming took 9 bases from V and 0 from J, leaving 6 bases between them. Germline lookup yields CDR1 SNHLY and CDR2 FYNNEI. This chain joins TRBV2 and TRBJ1-3; maybe TRBD1 (5 bases). The source of this sequence is a man aged 35-49 years in good health and CMV-seronegative. Sequencing was performed on PBMCs. The CDR3 coding sequence is TGTGCCAGAGGGGACTCTGGAAACACCATATATTTT. Translated, it gives CARGDSGNTIYF. Complete variable domain (other parts from reference TRBV2 and TRBJ1-3): EPEVTQTPSHQVTQMGQEVILRCVPISNHLYFYWYRQILGQKVEFLVSFYNNEISEKSEIFDDQFSVERPDGSNFTLKIRSTKLEDSAMYFCARGDSGNTIYFGEGSWLTVV.